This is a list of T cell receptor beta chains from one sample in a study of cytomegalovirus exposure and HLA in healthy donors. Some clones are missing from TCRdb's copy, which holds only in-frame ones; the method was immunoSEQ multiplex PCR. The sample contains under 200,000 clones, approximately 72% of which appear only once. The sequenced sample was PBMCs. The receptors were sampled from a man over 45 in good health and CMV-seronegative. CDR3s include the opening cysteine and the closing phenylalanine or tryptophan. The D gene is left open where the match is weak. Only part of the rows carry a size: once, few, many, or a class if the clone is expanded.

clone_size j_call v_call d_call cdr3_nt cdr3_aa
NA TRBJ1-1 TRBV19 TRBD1 TGTGCCAGTAGTTCCCGGGACAGGGTGAACACTGAAGCTTTCTTT CASSSRDRVNTEAFF
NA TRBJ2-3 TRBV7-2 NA TGTGCCAGCAGCTTAGTGCGGGCTAGCACAGATACGCAGTATTTT CASSLVRASTDTQYF
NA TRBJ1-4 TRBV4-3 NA TGCGCCAGCAGCCGGACAGTCTTTAATGAAAAACTGTTTTTT CASSRTVFNEKLFF
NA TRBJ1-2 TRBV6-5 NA TGTGCCAGCAGTTACTGGGGGGTTAACTATGGCTACACCTTC CASSYWGVNYGYTF
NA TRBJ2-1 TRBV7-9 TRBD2 TGTGCCAGCAGCTTGGGGGGGACAGAGAGACTAGCGGGGTACAATGAGCAGTTCTTC CASSLGGTERLAGYNEQFF
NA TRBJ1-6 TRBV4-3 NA TGCGCCAGCAGCCGACAGACTAATTCACCCCTCCACTTT CASSRQTNSPLHF
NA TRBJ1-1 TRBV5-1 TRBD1 TGCGCCAGCCAGGACAGGGGGCTCATGAACACTGAAGCTTTCTTT CASQDRGLMNTEAFF
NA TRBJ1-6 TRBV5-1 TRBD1 TGCGCCAGCAGGCCTAATCCGGGACAGGGGGCCCATTCACCCCTCCACTTT CASRPNPGQGAHSPLHF
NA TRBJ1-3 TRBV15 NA TGTGCCACCAGGAATCTCGGCCAGGGGATCCTCTCTGGAAACACCATATATTTT CATRNLGQGILSGNTIYF
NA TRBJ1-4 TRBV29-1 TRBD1 TGCAGCGTTGAGGGAACAGGGGATCAGAATGAAAAACTGTTTTTT CSVEGTGDQNEKLFF
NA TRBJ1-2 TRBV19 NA TGTGCCAGTAGATATAGCCCCCTTGGGGGGATCTATGGCTACACCTTC CASRYSPLGGIYGYTF
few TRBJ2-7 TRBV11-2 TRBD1 TGTGCCAGCAGCTTACGGTTTGGGGACAGGGCCCACGAGCAGTACTTC CASSLRFGDRAHEQYF
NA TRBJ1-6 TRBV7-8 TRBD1 TGTGCCAGCAGCCCTTACAGGGGGCACTCACCCCTCCACTTT CASSPYRGHSPLHF
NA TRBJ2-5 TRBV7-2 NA TGTGCCAGCAACCTAGGGGGGGGGCCCCAAGAGACCCAGTACTTC CASNLGGGPQETQYF
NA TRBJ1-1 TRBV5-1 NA TGCGCCAGCACCTTCAGGGGGAACACTGAAGCTTTCTTT CASTFRGNTEAFF
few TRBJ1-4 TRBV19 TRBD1 TGTGCCAGTAGTGAGAAGGGGACAGGGCGTGAAAAACTGTTTTTT CASSEKGTGREKLFF
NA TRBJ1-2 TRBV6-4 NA TGTGCCAGCAGTGACCGCTATGGCTACACCTTC CASSDRYGYTF
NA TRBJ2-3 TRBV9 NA TGTGCCAGCAGCGTAGCCGTAGTAGATACGCAGTATTTT CASSVAVVDTQYF
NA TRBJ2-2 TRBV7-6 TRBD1 TGTGCCAGCAGCGTACCGGGACAGGGTTTTGAGCCGAACACCGGGGAGCTGTTTTTT CASSVPGQGFEPNTGELFF
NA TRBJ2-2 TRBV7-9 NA TGTGCCAGCAGTCCGGAGCATGTAGAGAACACCGGGGAGCTGTTTTTT CASSPEHVENTGELFF
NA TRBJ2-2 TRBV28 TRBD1 TGTGCCAGCACCGAACATCAGGGGGCGCGCACCGGGGAGCTGTTTTTT CASTEHQGARTGELFF